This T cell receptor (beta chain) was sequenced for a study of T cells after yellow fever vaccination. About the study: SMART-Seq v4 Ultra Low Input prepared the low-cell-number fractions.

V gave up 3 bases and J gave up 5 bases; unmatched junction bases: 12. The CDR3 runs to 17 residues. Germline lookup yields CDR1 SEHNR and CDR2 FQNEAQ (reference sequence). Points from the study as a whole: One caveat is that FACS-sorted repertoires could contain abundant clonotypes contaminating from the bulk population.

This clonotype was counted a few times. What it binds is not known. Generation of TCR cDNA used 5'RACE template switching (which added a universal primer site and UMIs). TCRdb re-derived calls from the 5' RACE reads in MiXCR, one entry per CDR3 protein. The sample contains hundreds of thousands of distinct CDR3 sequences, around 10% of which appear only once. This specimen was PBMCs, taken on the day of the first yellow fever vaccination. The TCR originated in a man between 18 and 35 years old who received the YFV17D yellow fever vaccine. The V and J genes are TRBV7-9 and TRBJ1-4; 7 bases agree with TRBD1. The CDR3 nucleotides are TGTGCCAGCAGCTTGACGCCAGGGACAGCCTTGAATGAAAAACTGTTTTTT. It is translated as CASSLTPGTALNEKLFF.